The 2 T cell receptor beta chains given below trace back to one sample, sequenced in a study of graft-versus-host responses after intestinal transplantation. The study plated some 200,000 CFSE-labeled responders with some 200,000 irradiated, violet-dye-labeled stimulators. The assay was immunoSEQ multiplex PCR, and TCRdb's table has in-frame clones only and misses some. This sample has some 9,800 clones, with 35% to 40% found just once. Source: alloreactive CD8+ T cells from a mixed lymphocyte reaction culture, taken before intestinal transplant. Subset described: CFSE-low proliferating T cells sorted from roughly 6-day pre-transplant mixed lymphocyte reaction (GvH or HvG direction). Every receptor here comes from a human patient who received an intestinal transplant.

This clone was detected only a few times. The V and J genes are TRBV6-1 and TRBJ2-7; D is perhaps TRBD2 (6 bases). This CDR3 is built from 13 residues. The V and J ends lost 6 bases and 2 bases respectively, with 11 bases between them. Germline lookup yields CDR1 MNHNS and CDR2 SASEGT. CDR3 sequence (DNA): TGTGCCAGCAGCTGGGGGGTAACCTACGAGCAGTACTTC. Translated, it gives CASSWGVTYEQYF.

The chain employs TRBV30 and TRBJ1-5, with no clear D. Between the trimmed V and J ends, which lost 2 bases and 0 bases, there was a span of 5 bases. This CDR3 contains 13 residues. Germline values: CDR1 GTSNPN, CDR2 SVGIG (reference sequence). The CDR3 loop reads CAWSQNSNQPQHF. The CDR3 DNA follows: TGTGCCTGGAGTCAGAATAGCAATCAGCCCCAGCATTTT.